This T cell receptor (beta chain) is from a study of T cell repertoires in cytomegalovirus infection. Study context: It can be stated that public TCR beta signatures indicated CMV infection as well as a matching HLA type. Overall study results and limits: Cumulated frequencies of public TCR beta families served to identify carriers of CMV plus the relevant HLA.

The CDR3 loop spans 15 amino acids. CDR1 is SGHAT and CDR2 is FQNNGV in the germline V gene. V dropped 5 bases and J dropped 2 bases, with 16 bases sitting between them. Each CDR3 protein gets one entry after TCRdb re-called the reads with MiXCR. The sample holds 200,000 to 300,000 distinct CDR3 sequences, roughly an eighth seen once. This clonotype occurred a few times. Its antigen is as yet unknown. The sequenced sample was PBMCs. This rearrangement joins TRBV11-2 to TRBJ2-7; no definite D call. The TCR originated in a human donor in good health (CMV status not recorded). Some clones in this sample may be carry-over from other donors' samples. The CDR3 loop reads CASSPLGGFAYEQYF. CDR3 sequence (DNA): TGTGCCAGCAGCCCCTTGGGTGGCTTTGCCTACGAGCAGTACTTC.